This T cell receptor beta chain was identified during a study of T cells in Graves' hyperthyroidism and ophthalmopathy. Study-wide findings and caveats: Blood held most thyroid clonotypes expanded above 0.001 frequency. Ophthalmopathy was model-predicted a median around seven months pre-onset.

Concerning this clonotype: What it binds is not known.

Fresh peripheral blood, approximately 10 ml, was the source of the PBMCs. CDR3 length: 15 residues. Germline V gene sequence: CDR1 MNHNS, CDR2 SASEGT. The germline V and J ends were trimmed by 6 bases and 0 bases, with 12 bases remaining between them. Amplification of TCR beta CDR3 regions used RNA as the template. In the first-round RT-PCR of the TCR CDR3, the HTBI primer set was used. TCRdb itself ran the multiplex PCR reads through MiXCR, one entry per CDR3 protein. The table shows some 500,000 distinct CDR3 sequences, with roughly a sixth occurring only once. The sequenced sample was blood. This receptor was taken from a woman aged 25 to 39 with Graves' ophthalmopathy. The chain uses TRBV6-1 and TRBJ1-3, with D perhaps TRBD1 (6 bases). As DNA, the CDR3 is TGTGCCAGCAGCTCCACAGGGCTCTCTGGAAACACCATATATTTT. Its protein is CASSSTGLSGNTIYF.